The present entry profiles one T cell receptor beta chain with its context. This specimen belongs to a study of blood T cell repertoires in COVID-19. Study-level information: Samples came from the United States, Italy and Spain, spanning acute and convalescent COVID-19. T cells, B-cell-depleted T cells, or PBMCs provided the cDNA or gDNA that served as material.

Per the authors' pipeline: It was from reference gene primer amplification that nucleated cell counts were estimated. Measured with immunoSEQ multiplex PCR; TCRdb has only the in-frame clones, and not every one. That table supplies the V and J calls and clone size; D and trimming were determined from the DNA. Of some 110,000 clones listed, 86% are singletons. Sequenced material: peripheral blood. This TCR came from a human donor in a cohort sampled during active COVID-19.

This CDR3 reads CASSLATSGRYQETQYF. The CDR3 coding sequence is TGCGCCAGCAGCTTGGCCACTAGCGGGAGGTACCAAGAGACCCAGTACTTC. The rearrangement uses TRBV5-1 and TRBJ2-5; 12 bases fit TRBD2. Trimming removed 0 bases from V and 0 bases from J; junction bases left unmatched: 3. Germline V gene data show CDR1 as SGHRS and CDR2 as YFSETQ. This CDR3 is built from 17 residues. The full variable domain, in which reference TRBV5-1 and TRBJ2-5 provide the parts outside the CDR3, is KAGVTQTPRYLIKTRGQQVTLSCSPISGHRSVSWYQQTPGQGLQFLFEYFSETQRNKGNFPGRFSGRQFSNSRSEMNVSTLELGDSALYLCASSLATSGRYQETQYFGPGTRLLVL.